These 7 T cell receptor beta chains share one sample of origin, sequenced in a study of PD-L1 blockade in urothelial cancer. The method was immunoSEQ multiplex PCR; TCRdb's version includes in-frame clones alone and lacks a portion of them. This sample yields over 100,000 clones, of which 80% to 95% are seen a single time; less than 4.5% belongs to the top ten. Specified time point: peripheral blood 6 weeks after treatment start. This material consisted of PBMCs, taken around atezolizumab (anti-PD-L1) treatment. These receptors all stem from a man between 60 and 75 years old with urothelial cancer.

The rearrangement uses TRBV4-2 and TRBJ2-2; no firm D call. The germline V gene encodes CDR1 LGHNA and CDR2 YNFKEQ. Trimming removed 0 bases at V and 2 bases at J, with 7 bases between. The length of the CDR3 is 15 residues. CDR3 sequence reads: CASSQEGPNTGELFF. CDR3 coding DNA: TGTGCCAGCAGCCAAGAGGGCCCCAACACCGGGGAGCTGTTTTTT.

The chain recombines TRBV4-2 with TRBJ1-1; D is perhaps TRBD1 (5 bases). The CDR3 length is 17 residues. Germline CDR1 reads LGHNA; CDR2 reads YNFKEQ. V lost 3 bases and J 0 bases, leaving 17 bases between the germline ends. The CDR3 region is CASSQAGVGDLNTEAFF. CDR3 coding DNA: TGTGCCAGCAGCCAGGCGGGGGTCGGGGACTTGAACACTGAAGCTTTCTTT.

The rearrangement joins TRBV4-2 to TRBJ2-3; TRBD2 matches 9 bases. Germline trimming cut 4 bases from V and 0 bases from J; bases unmatched to any gene: 2. Germline CDR1 LGHNA, CDR2 YNFKEQ. The CDR3 contains 15 residues. The chain's CDR3 is CASSPLAGSTDTQYF. The CDR3 DNA sequence: TGTGCCAGCAGCCCTCTAGCGGGGAGCACAGATACGCAGTATTTT.

The chain is built from TRBV4-3 and TRBJ2-1; tentative D call: TRBD2 (6 bases). Trimming left V 3 bases short and J 9 bases short, with 15 bases between. CDR1 LGHNA and CDR2 YSLEER come from the germline V gene. The CDR3 contains 14 residues. The CDR3 region has the DNA TGCGCCAGCAGCCAGTCGGCGGGGTTAATTGAGCAGTTCTTC. This sequence encodes CASSQSAGLIEQFF.

The chain joins TRBV5-5 to TRBJ2-5, with unresolved D. The germline V gene encodes CDR1 SGHKS and CDR2 YYEKEE (reference sequence). Trimming cost V 0 bases and J 5 bases, with 8 bases left between them. The CDR3 covers 13 residues. CDR3 nucleotides: TGTGCCAGCAGCTTGGGGCTGTCGGAGACCCAGTACTTC. Its protein is CASSLGLSETQYF.

This clone occurred once. The chain joins TRBV29-1 to TRBJ2-1; 9 bases fit TRBD2. The germline gives CDR1 SQVTM, CDR2 ANQGSEA. With V trimmed by 1 base and J by 4 bases, 8 bases remained unmatched. CDR3 length: 16 amino acids. The CDR3 DNA reads TGCAGCGTTGAAGCCCAGACTAGCGGACAGTACAATGAGCAGTTCTTC. This codes for CSVEAQTSGQYNEQFF.

This chain connects TRBV19 to TRBJ2-5; 13 nucleotides line up with TRBD2. Germline values: CDR1 LNHDA, CDR2 SQIVND (reference sequence). The CDR3 length is 17 residues. The trim removed 5 bases at V and 5 bases at J, leaving 11 bases unmatched. The CDR3 reads CASSPRTSGSGAETQYF. CDR3 sequence (DNA): TGTGCCAGTAGTCCGCGGACTAGCGGGAGCGGGGCGGAGACCCAGTACTTC.